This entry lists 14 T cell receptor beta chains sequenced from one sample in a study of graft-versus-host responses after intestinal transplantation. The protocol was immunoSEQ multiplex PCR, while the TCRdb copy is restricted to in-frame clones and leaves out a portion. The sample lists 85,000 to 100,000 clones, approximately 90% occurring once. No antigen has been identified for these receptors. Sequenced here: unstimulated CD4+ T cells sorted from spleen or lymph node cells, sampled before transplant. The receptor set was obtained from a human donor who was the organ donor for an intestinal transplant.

The CDR3 is CASSLATTGELFF. The CDR3 coding sequence is TGCGCCAGCAGCTTGGCCACTACCGGGGAGCTGTTTTTT. This chain uses TRBV5-1 with TRBJ2-2; D not resolved. The CDR3 covers 13 residues. The V end was cut by 0 bases, the J end by 5 bases, with 5 bases between. Germline CDR1 SGHRS, CDR2 YFSETQ. The whole variable domain, remainder taken from reference TRBV5-1 and TRBJ2-2, is KAGVTQTPRYLIKTRGQQVTLSCSPISGHRSVSWYQQTPGQGLQFLFEYFSETQRNKGNFPGRFSGRQFSNSRSEMNVSTLELGDSALYLCASSLATTGELFFGEGSRLTVL.

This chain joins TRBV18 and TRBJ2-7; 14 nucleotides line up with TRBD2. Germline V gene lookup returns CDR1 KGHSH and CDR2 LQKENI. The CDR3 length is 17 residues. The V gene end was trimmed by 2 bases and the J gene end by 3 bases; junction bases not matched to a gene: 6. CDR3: CASSPSTGTSGSYEQYF. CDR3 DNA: TGTGCCAGCTCACCATCAACCGGGACTAGCGGGAGCTACGAGCAGTACTTC.

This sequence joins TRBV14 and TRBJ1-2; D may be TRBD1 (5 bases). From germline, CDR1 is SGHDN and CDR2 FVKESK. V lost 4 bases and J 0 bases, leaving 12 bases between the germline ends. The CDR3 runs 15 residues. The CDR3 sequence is CASSRQGGANYGYTF. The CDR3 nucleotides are TGTGCCAGCAGCCGGCAGGGAGGCGCTAACTATGGCTACACCTTC.

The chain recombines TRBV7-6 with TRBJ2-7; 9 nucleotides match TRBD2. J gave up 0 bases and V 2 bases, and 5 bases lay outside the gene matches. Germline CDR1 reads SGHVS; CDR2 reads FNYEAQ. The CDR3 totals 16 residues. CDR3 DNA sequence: TGTGCCAGCAGCTTAAAGGGACTAGCCCACTCCTACGAGCAGTACTTC. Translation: CASSLKGLAHSYEQYF.

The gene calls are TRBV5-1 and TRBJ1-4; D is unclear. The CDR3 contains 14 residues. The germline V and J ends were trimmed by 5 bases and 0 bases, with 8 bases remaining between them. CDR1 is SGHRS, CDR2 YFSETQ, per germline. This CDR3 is CASSATTTNEKLFF. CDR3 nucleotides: TGCGCCAGCAGTGCAACTACAACTAATGAAAAACTGTTTTTT.

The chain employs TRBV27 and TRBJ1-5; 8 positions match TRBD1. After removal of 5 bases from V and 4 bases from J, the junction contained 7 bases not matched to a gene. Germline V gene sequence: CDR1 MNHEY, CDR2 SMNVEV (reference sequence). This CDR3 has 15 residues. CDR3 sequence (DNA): TGTGCCAGCAGTCTATTACAGGGGGTGAATCAGCCCCAGCATTTT. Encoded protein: CASSLLQGVNQPQHF.

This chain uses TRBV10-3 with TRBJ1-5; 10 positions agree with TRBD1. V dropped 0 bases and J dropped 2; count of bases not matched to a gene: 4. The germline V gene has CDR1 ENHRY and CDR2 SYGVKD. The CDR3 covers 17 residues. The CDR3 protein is CAISESAGTGGNQPQHF. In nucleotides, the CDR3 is TGTGCCATCAGTGAGTCCGCGGGGACAGGGGGCAATCAGCCCCAGCATTTT.

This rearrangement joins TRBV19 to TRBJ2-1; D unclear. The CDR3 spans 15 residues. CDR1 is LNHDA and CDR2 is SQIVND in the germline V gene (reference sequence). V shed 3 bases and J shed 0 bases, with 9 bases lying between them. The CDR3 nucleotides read TGTGCCAGTAGTATCCCCCCCTACTCCTACAATGAGCAGTTCTTC. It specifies CASSIPPYSYNEQFF.

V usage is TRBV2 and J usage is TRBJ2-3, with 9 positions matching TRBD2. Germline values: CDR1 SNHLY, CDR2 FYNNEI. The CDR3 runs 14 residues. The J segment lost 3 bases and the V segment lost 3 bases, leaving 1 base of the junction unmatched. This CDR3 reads CASSEAGGTDTQYF. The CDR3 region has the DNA TGTGCCAGCAGTGAGGCGGGAGGGACAGATACGCAGTATTTT.

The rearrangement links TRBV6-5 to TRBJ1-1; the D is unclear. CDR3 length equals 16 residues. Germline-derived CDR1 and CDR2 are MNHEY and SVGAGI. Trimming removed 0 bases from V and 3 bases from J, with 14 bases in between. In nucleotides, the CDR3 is TGTGCCAGCAGTTACTCCCACCTGTTCAGTTACACTGAAGCTTTCTTT. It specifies CASSYSHLFSYTEAFF.

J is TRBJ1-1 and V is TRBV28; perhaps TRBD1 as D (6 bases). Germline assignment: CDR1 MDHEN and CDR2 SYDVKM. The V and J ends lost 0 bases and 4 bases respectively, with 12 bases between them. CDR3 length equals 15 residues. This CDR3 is CASSLWGAVLTEAFF. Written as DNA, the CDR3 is TGTGCCAGCAGTTTATGGGGGGCTGTTCTCACTGAAGCTTTCTTT.

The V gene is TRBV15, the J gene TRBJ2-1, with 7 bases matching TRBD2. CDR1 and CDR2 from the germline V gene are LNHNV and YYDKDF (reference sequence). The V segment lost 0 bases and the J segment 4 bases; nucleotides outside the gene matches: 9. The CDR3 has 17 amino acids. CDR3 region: CATSRDHGGSEYNEQFF. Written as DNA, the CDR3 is TGTGCCACCAGCAGAGATCACGGCGGGAGTGAGTACAATGAGCAGTTCTTC. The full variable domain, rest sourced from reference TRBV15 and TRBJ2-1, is DAMVIQNPRYQVTQFGKPVTLSCSQTLNHNVMYWYQQKSSQAPKLLFHYYDKDFNNEADTPDNFQSRRPNTSFCFLDIRSPGLGDTAMYLCATSRDHGGSEYNEQFFGPGTRLTVL.

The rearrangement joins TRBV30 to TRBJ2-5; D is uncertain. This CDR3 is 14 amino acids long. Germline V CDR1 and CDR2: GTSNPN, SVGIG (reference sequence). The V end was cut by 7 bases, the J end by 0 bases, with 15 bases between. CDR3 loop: CASPYCADQETQYF. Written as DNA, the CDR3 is TGTGCCTCACCCTATTGTGCCGACCAAGAGACCCAGTACTTC.

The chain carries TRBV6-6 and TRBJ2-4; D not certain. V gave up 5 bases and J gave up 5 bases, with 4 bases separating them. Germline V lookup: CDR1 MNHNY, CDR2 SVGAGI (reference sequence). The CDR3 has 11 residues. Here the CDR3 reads CASSPENIQYF. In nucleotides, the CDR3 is TGTGCCAGCAGTCCCGAAAACATTCAGTACTTC.